Below, 5 T cell receptor beta chains from the same sample are listed, as sequenced in a study of blood T cell repertoires in COVID-19. Sequencing used immunoSEQ multiplex PCR; TCRdb keeps in-frame clones, though not all of them. The table lists nearly 250,000 clones, 75% to 90% of them singletons. The specimen sequenced was PBMCs or T cells enriched from blood (not recorded which). The receptors were gathered from a man in his fifties or sixties who had been exposed to COVID-19.

This chain connects TRBV7-9 to TRBJ2-1; 7 bases match TRBD2. J lost 2 bases, V lost 8 bases, and 3 bases had no gene match. CDR1 is SEHNR, CDR2 FQNEAQ, per germline (reference sequence). This CDR3 has 13 residues. The CDR3 here is CASGGDPYNEQFF. The CDR3 nucleotides read TGTGCCAGCGGGGGGGATCCCTACAATGAGCAGTTCTTC.

J is TRBJ1-2 and V is TRBV11-3; 8 nucleotides line up with TRBD1. Germline V gene data show CDR1 as SGHNT and CDR2 as YENEEA. The V segment lost 6 bases and the J segment 5 bases; nucleotides outside the gene matches: 14. The CDR3 runs to 16 residues. CDR3 region: CASSQYPGQGGYGYTF. DNA of the CDR3: TGTGCCAGCAGTCAATACCCCGGACAGGGAGGGTATGGCTACACCTTC.

This clone was observed once. This rearrangement joins TRBV6-6 to TRBJ1-3; D not certain. Trimming removed 2 bases at V and 0 bases at J, with 11 bases between. Germline V gene sequence: CDR1 MNHNY, CDR2 SVGAGI (reference sequence). The CDR3 is 16 residues long. CDR3 region: CASSYLGRISGNTIYF. The DNA for the CDR3 is TGTGCCAGCAGTTACCTGGGCCGGATCTCTGGAAACACCATATATTTT.

The rearrangement uses TRBV10-3 and TRBJ2-4; D is uncertain. The CDR3 spans 14 residues. Germline lookup yields CDR1 ENHRY and CDR2 SYGVKD. Trimming removed 2 bases from V and 2 bases from J, with 7 bases in between. The CDR3 coding sequence is TGTGCCATCAGTGAGCCGCAGACCAAAAACATTCAGTACTTC. It translates to CAISEPQTKNIQYF.

J is TRBJ2-3 and V is TRBV5-1; D is possibly TRBD2 (5 bases). There are 17 residues in the CDR3. Trimming pared 0 bases from V and 2 bases from J, leaving 16 bases between. Germline CDR1 SGHRS, CDR2 YFSETQ. The CDR3 reads CASSLDGLALYTDTQYF. Here the CDR3 DNA reads TGCGCCAGCAGCTTGGACGGCCTAGCTCTATACACAGATACGCAGTATTTT.